A single sample is the source of the 14 T cell receptor beta chains below, sequenced in a study of HIV-infected children after antiretroviral therapy interruption. RNA-based 3' RACE libraries used unique molecular identifiers. TCRdb reprocessed the 3' RACE reads via MiXCR and lists one record per CDR3 protein. The table lists under 50,000 distinct CDR3 sequences, 4.3% of them singletons. The treatment is: PENTA 11 planned treatment interruption arm or continuous ART arm. Sequencing used CD45RA+ CD4+ T cells from PBMCs, pooled from several time points, obtained from a donor given antiretroviral therapy, either interrupted or continuous. Subset described: naive CD4+ CD45RA+ CD45RO- T cells. The receptor set was obtained from a pool of human donors with HIV.

The sample holds many counts of this clonotype. The chain recombines TRBV10-3 with TRBJ1-2, with 7 nucleotides matching TRBD1. V was pared by 0 bases and J by 4 bases, with 2 bases of the junction left unmatched. CDR1 and CDR2 (germline): ENHRY, SYGVKD. The CDR3 is made up of 14 amino acids. CDR3 in DNA: TGTGCCATCAGTGAGTCGACAGGGCTCTATGGCTACACCTTC. Translating gives CAISESTGLYGYTF.

This clonotype was counted at least ten times. The V gene is TRBV29-1, the J gene TRBJ2-7, with 8 bases that match TRBD1. V trimming: 4 bases; J trimming: 4 bases; junction bases outside the gene matches: 6. The germline V gene encodes CDR1 SQVTM and CDR2 ANQGSEA. CDR3 size: 13 residues. DNA of the CDR3: TGCAGCGTTGTCAAGGACAGGGCATACGAGCAGTACTTC. As protein: CSVVKDRAYEQYF.

This clonotype was picked up many times. The chain combines TRBV25-1 with TRBJ2-1; 7 positions match TRBD1. V dropped 3 bases and J dropped 3; count of bases not matched to a gene: 5. Germline V lookup: CDR1 MGHDK, CDR2 SYGVNS. There are 15 residues in the CDR3. This CDR3 reads CASSDHRGRYNEQFF. The CDR3 nucleotides read TGTGCCAGCAGTGACCACAGGGGCCGCTACAATGAGCAGTTCTTC.

This clonotype was seen many times. The chain uses TRBV12-3 or TRBV12-4 and TRBJ1-3; maybe TRBD1 (5 bases). CDR3 size: 14 residues. V was clipped by 1 base and J by 4 bases, with 8 bases between them. CDR3 DNA sequence: TGTGCCAGCAGTTTAGGACAGCCCGGAAACACCATATATTTT. Its protein is CASSLGQPGNTIYF.

This clonotype appeared many times. The chain uses TRBV30 and TRBJ2-3, with 9 bases fitting TRBD2. Trimming at V came to 2 bases and at J to 10 bases, leaving 13 bases not matched to a gene. Per germline, CDR1 GTSNPN and CDR2 SVGIG (reference sequence). CDR3 length equals 15 residues. CDR3 protein: CAWSLTIRTSVPQYF. In DNA form, the CDR3 reads TGTGCCTGGAGTCTTACTATTCGGACTAGCGTTCCGCAGTATTTT.

The table lists this clonotype with many counts. The chain has TRBV6-4 and TRBJ1-1; weak D call: TRBD1 (5 bases). Germline CDR1 is MRHNA and CDR2 is SNTAGT. Between the trimmed V and J ends, which lost 7 bases and 0 bases, there was a span of 9 bases. This CDR3 spans 13 amino acids. CDR3 sequence reads: CASTGGVNTEAFF. The DNA for the CDR3 is TGTGCCAGCACCGGAGGGGTGAACACTGAAGCTTTCTTT.

In its sample, this clonotype was seen many times. The J gene is TRBJ2-3, the V gene TRBV20-1; 8 positions match TRBD1. The CDR3 covers 14 residues. The trim removed 5 bases at V and 0 bases at J, leaving 4 bases unmatched. Germline lookup yields CDR1 DFQATT and CDR2 SNEGSKA (reference sequence). CDR3 protein: CSAPQGVSTDTQYF. As DNA, the CDR3 is TGCAGTGCTCCACAGGGGGTTAGCACAGATACGCAGTATTTT.

Ten or more counts support this clonotype. The gene calls are TRBV28 and TRBJ1-2; D remains unclear. V was clipped by 2 bases and J by 8 bases, with 9 bases between them. The length of the CDR3 is 12 residues. Germline CDR1 is MDHEN and CDR2 is SYDVKM. This CDR3 is CASSLQSWGYTF. The CDR3 coding sequence is TGTGCCAGCAGTTTACAAAGCTGGGGCTACACCTTC.

The V and J genes are TRBV10-3 and TRBJ2-7; 7 positions match TRBD2. From germline, CDR1 is ENHRY and CDR2 SYGVKD. V was clipped by 0 bases and J by 0 bases; unmatched bases: 2. The CDR3 is 15 amino acids. CDR3 region: CAISESSGDSYEQYF. CDR3 coding DNA: TGTGCCATCAGTGAGTCGAGCGGGGACTCCTACGAGCAGTACTTC.

The chain joins TRBV12-3 or TRBV12-4 to TRBJ1-5, with D perhaps matching TRBD1 (6 bases). The V and J ends lost 3 bases and 1 base respectively, with 10 bases between them. The CDR3 totals 15 residues. The CDR3: CASSLTDRSNQPQHF. The CDR3 coding sequence is TGTGCCAGCAGTTTGACGGACAGAAGCAATCAGCCCCAGCATTTT.

The sample holds many counts of this clonotype. This sequence joins TRBV5-8 and TRBJ2-7; D call uncertain. CDR1 is SGHTS and CDR2 is YDEGEE in the germline V gene. The ends were cut back, 1 base at V and 4 bases at J, with 18 bases in the middle. CDR3 size: 16 residues. The CDR3 DNA reads TGTGCCAGCAGCTTGAATGCTCGTCCAGGAGATTACGAGCAGTACTTC. It codes for CASSLNARPGDYEQYF.

This clonotype has at least ten counts. The V call is TRBV5-8, the J call TRBJ2-7; TRBD1 aligns across 8 bases. Trimming cost V 2 bases and J 2 bases; bases outside gene matches: 6. Germline V CDR1 and CDR2: SGHTS, YDEGEE. CDR3 size: 15 residues. CDR3 protein: CASSFGDRRAYEQYF. The CDR3 bases are TGTGCCAGCAGCTTCGGGGACAGGAGAGCCTACGAGCAGTACTTC. Variable domain in full (rest from reference TRBV5-8 and TRBJ2-7): EAGVTQSPTHLIKTRGQQATLRCSPISGHTSVYWYQQALGLGLQFLLWYDEGEERNRGNFPPRFSGRQFPNYSSELNVNALELEDSALYLCASSFGDRRAYEQYFGPGTRLTVT.

This clonotype has a count of ten or more. V and J are TRBV20-1 and TRBJ2-7; tentatively, D is TRBD1 (6 bases). Germline assignment: CDR1 DFQATT and CDR2 SNEGSKA (reference sequence). The V end lost 2 bases, the J end lost 5 bases, and 10 bases lay between the germline ends. The CDR3 consists of 12 residues. CDR3 in DNA: TGCAGTGCTAGACAGGGGAGCGACGAGCAGTACTTC. Protein product: CSARQGSDEQYF.

Ten or more counts support this clonotype. This chain links TRBV6-5 with TRBJ2-3, with D hard to call. The V and J ends lost 5 bases and 5 bases respectively, with 8 bases between them. There are 12 residues in the CDR3. Germline V gives CDR1 MNHEY, CDR2 SVGAGI. The CDR3 spells CASSNRRDTQYF. The CDR3 bases are TGTGCCAGCAGTAACAGAAGAGATACGCAGTATTTT.